The clone carrying this TCR beta chain was picked up a small number of times. Its cognate antigen is unknown. This entry comes from a study of T-cell memory formation after mild COVID-19. Broader study findings: What remained unconfirmed was the SARS-CoV-2 specificity of second-wave clones peaking on day 37.

CDR1 is ENHRY and CDR2 is SYGVKD in the germline V gene. Trimming took 3 bases from V and 2 from J, leaving 5 bases between them. The CDR3 sequence is 12 residues long. TCRdb used MiXCR to reprocess the 5' RACE reads, holding one entry per CDR3 protein. The data show hundreds of thousands of distinct CDR3 sequences, approximately 15% seen once. Sequenced material: PBMCs or a T cell subset sorted from them (not recorded which). The chain couples TRBV10-3 to TRBJ2-7; no clear D. This TCR came from an adult woman who had mild COVID-19 (a few samples of this study predate the infection). Cell type and time point are not known. The CDR3 nucleotides are TGTGCCATCAGTGATAGGCCCTACGAGCAGTACTTC. This translates into CAISDRPYEQYF.